These 21 T cell receptor beta chains came from one sample sequenced in a study of human CD4 T cells and Enterobacteriaceae. The memory gate held CD4+ cells that were not CD45RA+CCR7+CD95- naive cells, over 95% pure. Libraries were prepared by immunoSEQ multiplex PCR; TCRdb keeps only in-frame clonotypes and omits some of them. In the table there are about 25,000 clones, 80% to 90% of which are singletons. The specimen was memory CD4+ T cells from blood. The source is a human donor in good health.

The chain recombines TRBV5-5 with TRBJ1-3; 7 bases align to TRBD1. V lost 0 bases, J lost 3 bases, and 3 bases stayed unmatched. The CDR3 totals 15 residues. CDR1 is SGHKS, CDR2 YYEKEE, per germline (reference sequence). This chain's CDR3 is CASSLGQGRGNTIYF. In DNA, the CDR3 is TGTGCCAGCAGCTTGGGACAGGGACGTGGAAACACCATATATTTT. Combining the CDR3 with reference TRBV5-5 and TRBJ1-3 gives the whole variable domain DAGVTQSPTHLIKTRGQQVTLRCSPISGHKSVSWYQQVLGQGPQFIFQYYEKEERGRGNFPDRFSARQFPNYSSELNVNALLLGDSALYLCASSLGQGRGNTIYFGEGSWLTVV.

This clone was seen only once. The chain couples TRBV9 to TRBJ2-6; D is possibly TRBD1 or TRBD2 (5 bases each). CDR1 is SGDLS and CDR2 is YYNGEE in the germline V gene. This CDR3 contains 16 residues. The V end was cut by 2 bases, the J end by 12 bases, with 21 bases between. The CDR3 reads CASSVFSGTSTSVLTF. The DNA for the CDR3 is TGTGCCAGCAGCGTCTTCTCCGGGACGTCTACATCCGTCCTGACTTTC.

The chain has TRBV28 and TRBJ2-1; either TRBD1 or TRBD2 may supply D (5 bases each). The CDR3 is 18 residues long. Germline V gene lookup returns CDR1 MDHEN and CDR2 SYDVKM. V was pared by 2 bases and J by 5 bases, with 22 bases between. CDR3 region: CASSLPGRPGRLDNEQFF. Here the CDR3 DNA reads TGTGCCAGCAGTTTACCCGGTCGTCCGGGACGTTTAGACAATGAGCAGTTCTTC.

The V and J genes are TRBV6-5 and TRBJ2-2; D is unresolved. This CDR3 comprises 12 residues. Per germline, CDR1 MNHEY and CDR2 SVGAGI. The germline V and J ends were trimmed by 2 bases and 5 bases, with 3 bases remaining between them. CDR3 loop: CASSYQTGELFF. The CDR3, as DNA: TGTGCCAGCAGTTACCAGACCGGGGAGCTGTTTTTT.

The V call is TRBV5-1, the J call TRBJ1-3; D ambiguous. CDR1 is SGHRS, CDR2 YFSETQ, per germline. The CDR3 contains 15 residues. Trimming removed 3 bases from V and 0 bases from J, with 10 bases in between. The CDR3 DNA follows: TGCGCCAGCAGCTCCACGGATAGCTCTGGAAACACCATATATTTT. Translation: CASSSTDSSGNTIYF.

As DNA, the CDR3 is TGTGCCAGCAGTGTGAACCCGAGGGGGCCCTACGAGCAGTACTTC. Translation: CASSVNPRGPYEQYF. This chain connects TRBV6-1 to TRBJ2-7; TRBD1 agrees at 7 bases. The trim removed 4 bases at V and 2 bases at J, leaving 8 bases unmatched. Germline lookup yields CDR1 MNHNS and CDR2 SASEGT. The CDR3 is 15 amino acids.

The rearrangement joins TRBV30 to TRBJ2-3; D is perhaps TRBD2 (6 bases). The CDR3 spans 12 residues. V was cut by 4 bases and J by 4 bases, with 9 bases left in between. Germline CDR1 is GTSNPN and CDR2 is SVGIG (reference sequence). The CDR3 region has the DNA TGTGCCTGGATGGCGGGGTCAGATACGCAGTATTTT. Translation gives CAWMAGSDTQYF.

The chain uses TRBV6-5 and TRBJ1-2, with 10 bases fitting TRBD1. Germline assignment: CDR1 MNHEY and CDR2 SVGAGI. After removal of 6 bases from V and 4 bases from J, the junction contained 8 bases not matched to a gene. This CDR3 is 15 amino acids long. Here the CDR3 DNA reads TGTGCCAGCAGCCCGACAGGGGGCGACCTCTATGGCTACACCTTC. Translating gives CASSPTGGDLYGYTF.

About this clone itself: Other DNA sequences within the sample encode an identical CDR3. The rearrangement links TRBV7-2 to TRBJ1-5, with 9 positions matching TRBD1. V shed 1 base and J 0 bases; nucleotides not matched to a gene: 7. CDR1 and CDR2 (germline): SGHTA, FQGNSA. The CDR3 loop spans 18 amino acids. The CDR3 DNA reads as TGTGCCAGCAGCTTAGTGGACAGGGGAGTTTATAGCAATCAGCCCCAGCATTTT. It encodes CASSLVDRGVYSNQPQHF.

The chain joins TRBV15 to TRBJ1-1, with D possibly TRBD1 on 5 matching bases. Trimming stripped 7 bases from V and 0 bases from J, with 15 bases between. The germline V gene encodes CDR1 LNHNV and CDR2 YYDKDF (reference sequence). The CDR3 is 15 residues long. CDR3 protein: CATTPNPGLNTEAFF. As DNA, the CDR3 is TGTGCCACCACCCCGAATCCGGGACTGAACACTGAAGCTTTCTTT.

This rearrangement joins TRBV11-2 to TRBJ1-1, with D unresolved. With 3 bases removed from V and 1 base from J, the gap between germline ends came to 12 bases. The CDR3 contains 15 residues. Germline lookup yields CDR1 SGHAT and CDR2 FQNNGV. The DNA of the CDR3 is TGTGCCAGCAGCTTCGTCATAGGGTGGAACACTGAAGCTTTCTTT. This codes for CASSFVIGWNTEAFF.

The chain combines TRBV5-1 with TRBJ2-2, with D perhaps TRBD1 (6 bases). Germline CDR1 and CDR2: SGHRS and YFSETQ. V lost 1 base and J 3 bases, leaving 7 bases between the germline ends. The CDR3 totals 14 residues. The CDR3 loop reads CASSLSGDTGELFF. The CDR3 DNA is TGCGCCAGCAGCTTGTCAGGGGACACCGGGGAGCTGTTTTTT.

The rearrangement uses TRBV13 and TRBJ1-2; 10 bases align to TRBD1. Germline V gives CDR1 PRHDT, CDR2 FYEKMQ (reference sequence). The length of the CDR3 is 15 residues. The trim removed 3 bases at V and 4 bases at J, leaving 5 bases unmatched. This chain's CDR3 is CASSFDRGRGYGYTF. The CDR3 DNA reads as TGTGCCAGCAGCTTTGACAGGGGGCGAGGCTATGGCTACACCTTC. The full variable domain, rest sourced from reference TRBV13 and TRBJ1-2, is AAGVIQSPRHLIKEKRETATLKCYPIPRHDTVYWYQQGPGQDPQFLISFYEKMQSDKGSIPDRFSAQQFSDYHSELNMSSLELGDSALYFCASSFDRGRGYGYTFGSGTRLTVV.

The chain recombines TRBV10-3 with TRBJ1-1; a possible D gene is TRBD1 (6 bases). Between the trimmed V and J ends, which lost 3 bases and 1 base, there was a span of 9 bases. Germline CDR1 is ENHRY and CDR2 is SYGVKD. The CDR3 length is 14 residues. The CDR3 sequence is CAISEEDRNTEAFF. CDR3 DNA sequence: TGTGCCATCAGTGAAGAGGACAGGAACACTGAAGCTTTCTTT.

The J gene is TRBJ2-1, the V gene TRBV5-4; D is tentatively TRBD1 or TRBD2 (5 bases each). Trimming cost V 2 bases and J 6 bases, with 9 bases left between them. The length of the CDR3 is 13 residues. Germline V lookup: CDR1 SGHNT, CDR2 YYREEE (reference sequence). DNA of the CDR3: TGTGCCAGCAGCTTCCGGGACGCCAATGAGCAGTTCTTC. It codes for CASSFRDANEQFF.

In the case of this clone: Other DNA variants within this sample encode the same CDR3. This chain uses TRBV7-3 with TRBJ2-5; D is undetermined. The CDR3 covers 13 residues. The germline CDR1 and CDR2 sequences are SGHTA and FQGTGA. Deletions cut 2 bases from V and 3 bases from J, with 7 bases between. The CDR3 region is CASSLGDKETQYF. CDR3 nucleotides: TGTGCCAGCAGCTTAGGAGACAAAGAGACCCAGTACTTC.

This clone has only a few counts. This sequence joins TRBV7-9 and TRBJ2-1; D not certain. The CDR3 totals 18 residues. V lost 3 bases and J lost 0, with 18 bases in between. From germline, CDR1 is SEHNR and CDR2 FQNEAQ (reference sequence). CDR3 sequence reads: CASSLSPGQTTSYNEQFF. CDR3 nucleotide sequence: TGTGCCAGCAGCTTGTCTCCTGGGCAGACGACCTCCTACAATGAGCAGTTCTTC. The variable domain in full, with the rest retrieved from reference TRBV7-9 and TRBJ2-1, is DTGVSQNPRHKITKRGQNVTFRCDPISEHNRLYWYRQTLGQGPEFLTYFQNEAQLEKSRLLSDRFSAERPKGSFSTLEIQRTEQGDSAMYLCASSLSPGQTTSYNEQFFGPGTRLTVL.

This chain uses TRBV6-1 with TRBJ1-5; no clear D gene. The CDR3 has 15 amino acids. Trimming removed 4 bases from V and 1 base from J, with 11 bases in between. The V gene's germline CDR1 is MNHNS and CDR2 SASEGT. CDR3 loop: CASSGQGLSNQPQHF. In nucleotides, the CDR3 is TGTGCCAGCAGTGGACAAGGGTTAAGCAATCAGCCCCAGCATTTT.

The CDR3 region has the DNA TGCGCCAGCAGGGGGTCCAACACAGATACGCAGTATTTT. Its protein is CASRGSNTDTQYF. The chain uses TRBV10-2 and TRBJ2-3; the D is unclear. V gave up 6 bases and J gave up 2 bases, with 9 bases separating them. The CDR3 runs 13 residues. The germline V gene has CDR1 WSHSY and CDR2 SAAADI.

The chain couples TRBV4-1 to TRBJ1-1; D is ambiguous. The CDR3 has 18 residues. Trimming took off 6 bases at V and 3 bases at J, with 26 bases between the two ends. Looked up from germline, CDR1 is MGHRA and CDR2 is YSYEKL. Here the CDR3 reads CASSPIGVGSPRDTEAFF. DNA for the CDR3: TGCGCCAGCAGTCCTATTGGGGTCGGCAGCCCCAGAGACACTGAAGCTTTCTTT.

V usage is TRBV7-2 and J usage is TRBJ2-4; D is uncertain. V was shortened by 1 base and J by 5 bases, with 6 bases between the two germline ends. The CDR3 runs to 13 residues. Germline V gives CDR1 SGHTA, CDR2 FQGNSA. The CDR3 protein is CASSLVLQNIQYF. Here the CDR3 DNA reads TGTGCCAGCAGCTTAGTCCTACAAAACATTCAGTACTTC.